One and the same sample provided the 28 T cell receptor beta chains below, sequenced in a study of blood T cell repertoires in COVID-19. The table came from immunoSEQ multiplex PCR; TCRdb's copy has only in-frame clones and leaves some out. This sample carries around 180,000 clones, roughly 90% of them seen once, and the ten largest clones take roughly 20%. The sequenced material came from peripheral blood. The receptors stem from a man between 65 and 85 years old with active or convalescent COVID-19.

V gene TRBV7-2 combines with J gene TRBJ2-1; D gene unclear. This CDR3 spans 15 amino acids. V lost 2 bases to trimming and J lost 0 bases, with 8 bases between them. Germline V CDR1 and CDR2: SGHTA, FQGNSA. This CDR3 is CASSLSASSYNEQFF. The CDR3 DNA reads TGTGCCAGCAGCTTAAGCGCGTCCTCCTACAATGAGCAGTTCTTC. Supplemented by reference TRBV7-2 and TRBJ2-1, the full variable domain reads GAGVSQSPSNKVTEKGKDVELRCDPISGHTALYWYRQSLGQGLEFLIYFQGNSAPDKSGLPSDRFSAERTGGSVSTLTIQRTQQEDSAVYLCASSLSASSYNEQFFGPGTRLTVL.

This clone occurred once. J is TRBJ1-5 and V is TRBV7-8, with TRBD1 as a possible D gene (6 bases). Germline V lookup: CDR1 SGHVS, CDR2 FQNEAQ. The CDR3 loop spans 14 amino acids. With 2 bases removed from V and 6 bases from J, the gap between germline ends came to 11 bases. CDR3 DNA: TGTGCCAGCAGCTTAAGCGCAGGGGCTCAGCCCCAGCATTTT. Protein: CASSLSAGAQPQHF.

The gene calls are TRBV3-1 (or the pseudogene TRBV3-2) and TRBJ2-2; D not certain. Trimming cost V 4 bases and J 5 bases, with 14 bases left between them. The CDR3 has 15 residues. Per germline, CDR1 LGHDT and CDR2 YNNKEL (reference sequence). CDR3 protein: CASSPLGGITGELFF. In nucleotides, the CDR3 is TGTGCCAGCAGCCCCCTCGGCGGAATAACCGGGGAGCTGTTTTTT.

V usage is TRBV5-4 and J usage is TRBJ1-2; D is unresolved. CDR3 length: 13 amino acids. Germline CDR1 SGHNT, CDR2 YYREEE (reference sequence). Trimming took 4 bases from V and 5 from J, leaving 12 bases between them. The CDR3 DNA is TGTGCCAGCAGCGTGGCCCCGGGGTATGGCTACACCTTC. Its translation: CASSVAPGYGYTF. Full variable domain (outside the CDR3, taken from reference TRBV5-4 and TRBJ1-2): ETGVTQSPTHLIKTRGQQVTLRCSSQSGHNTVSWYQQALGQGPQFIFQYYREEENGRGNFPPRFSGLQFPNYSSELNVNALELDDSALYLCASSVAPGYGYTFGSGTRLTVV.

The CDR3 is CASSLVGGTGGREKLFF. DNA for the CDR3: TGTGCCAGCAGCTTAGTTGGAGGGACAGGGGGCAGGGAAAAACTGTTTTTT. The chain has TRBV7-2 and TRBJ1-4; 12 bases are shared with TRBD1. This CDR3 contains 17 residues. V lost 1 base to trimming and J lost 8 bases; unmatched junction nucleotides: 8. Germline assignment: CDR1 SGHTA and CDR2 FQGNSA.

This chain uses TRBV19 with TRBJ2-2, with 9 bases that match TRBD1. In germline, CDR1 is LNHDA, CDR2 SQIVND (reference sequence). The CDR3 runs 15 residues. J lost 6 bases, V lost 5 bases, and 7 bases had no gene match. The CDR3 is CASSLGTGFSGELFF. For the CDR3, the DNA is TGTGCCAGTAGTCTTGGGACAGGGTTCTCCGGGGAGCTGTTTTTT. Together with reference TRBV19 and TRBJ2-2, the CDR3 gives the full variable domain: DGGITQSPKYLFRKEGQNVTLSCEQNLNHDAMYWYRQDPGQGLRLIYYSQIVNDFQKGDIAEGYSVSREKKESFPLTVTSAQKNPTAFYLCASSLGTGFSGELFFGEGSRLTVL.

This clone was detected only a few times. The V gene is TRBV7-2, the J gene TRBJ1-2; D gene unclear. This CDR3 spans 14 amino acids. With 2 bases removed from V and 5 bases from J, the gap between germline ends came to 12 bases. Per germline, CDR1 SGHTA and CDR2 FQGNSA. The CDR3 loop is CASSLLGVEYGYTF. In nucleotides, the CDR3 is TGTGCCAGCAGCTTATTAGGCGTGGAGTATGGCTACACCTTC.

The genes are TRBV18 and TRBJ1-1; maybe TRBD1 (5 bases). Germline V gene data show CDR1 as KGHSH and CDR2 as LQKENI. The CDR3 is made up of 14 amino acids. The V gene lost 1 base and the J gene lost 4 bases, with 10 bases spanning the gap. CDR3 DNA sequence: TGTGCCAGCTCACCACGGAGGGGATCCACTGAAGCTTTCTTT. Translating gives CASSPRRGSTEAFF.

The sample holds one count of this clone. This sequence joins TRBV7-9 and TRBJ1-2; 11 bases agree with TRBD1. The CDR3 runs 15 residues. The V segment lost 5 bases and the J segment 7 bases; nucleotides outside the gene matches: 9. The germline gives CDR1 SEHNR, CDR2 FQNEAQ (reference sequence). CDR3 coding DNA: TGTGCCAGCAGCATATCCGGACAGGGGGCGGTTGGCTACACCTTC. Residues: CASSISGQGAVGYTF.

The chain uses TRBV5-4 and TRBJ2-1; D possibly corresponds to TRBD2 (7 bases). Between the trimmed V and J ends, which lost 3 bases and 7 bases, there was a span of 17 bases. The CDR3 is made up of 15 amino acids. Germline CDR1 SGHNT, CDR2 YYREEE (reference sequence). CDR3 region: CASSWGGHNPNEQFF. The CDR3 nucleotides are TGTGCCAGCAGCTGGGGGGGACACAACCCGAATGAGCAGTTCTTC. The full variable domain, with the rest looked up from reference TRBV5-4 and TRBJ2-1, is ETGVTQSPTHLIKTRGQQVTLRCSSQSGHNTVSWYQQALGQGPQFIFQYYREEENGRGNFPPRFSGLQFPNYSSELNVNALELDDSALYLCASSWGGHNPNEQFFGPGTRLTVL.

The chain employs TRBV5-1 and TRBJ2-3, with 10 bases aligning to TRBD1. Germline V CDR1 and CDR2: SGHRS, YFSETQ. Losses at the gene ends were 2 bases for V and 3 bases for J; bases not matched to a gene: 6. This CDR3 comprises 16 residues. The CDR3 DNA reads as TGCGCCAGCAGCTTCCCGACAGGGGGCTTGACAGATACGCAGTATTTT. It encodes CASSFPTGGLTDTQYF.

The chain couples TRBV12-5 to TRBJ1-6; D unresolved. CDR1 LGHNT and CDR2 FRNRAP come from the germline V gene. CDR3 length: 14 residues. Trimming stripped 6 bases from V and 8 bases from J, with 14 bases between. The CDR3: CASGPEGGYSPLHF. The CDR3 nucleotides read TGTGCTAGTGGACCTGAGGGAGGTTATTCACCCCTCCACTTT.

V usage is TRBV19 and J usage is TRBJ1-2, with D unresolved. Trimming took off 5 bases at V and 5 bases at J, with 27 bases between the two ends. This CDR3 has 18 amino acids. The germline CDR1 and CDR2 sequences are LNHDA and SQIVND (reference sequence). The CDR3 DNA follows: TGTGCCAGTAGTCGGGATCACACGGGGTCGGCGGCCTATTATGGCTACACCTTC. Its translation is CASSRDHTGSAAYYGYTF.

J is TRBJ1-1 and V is TRBV6-5; possible D gene TRBD1, 6 bases. This CDR3 has 13 residues. CDR1 is MNHEY, CDR2 SVGAGI, per germline. With 5 bases removed from V and 2 bases from J, the gap between germline ends came to 9 bases. For the CDR3, the DNA is TGTGCCAGCAGTCACAGGGCCAACACTGAAGCTTTCTTT. Translation gives CASSHRANTEAFF.

This chain joins TRBV12-3 or TRBV12-4 and TRBJ1-5; 7 bases agree with TRBD1. V lost 7 bases to trimming and J lost 7 bases; unmatched junction nucleotides: 4. The CDR3 spans 12 residues. The CDR3 protein is CASTSTGQPQHF. CDR3 in DNA: TGTGCCAGCACCTCGACAGGGCAGCCCCAGCATTTT.

The chain carries TRBV28 and TRBJ1-1, with a tentative D call TRBD1 (5 bases). The CDR3 is 15 residues long. Germline V gene sequence: CDR1 MDHEN, CDR2 SYDVKM. V dropped 5 bases and J dropped 1 base, with 14 bases sitting between them. The CDR3 DNA follows: TGTGCCAGCAGTCCTGGGGGGAGGCGGAACACTGAAGCTTTCTTT. This gives the protein CASSPGGRRNTEAFF.

The rearrangement uses TRBV5-8 and TRBJ1-5; D is perhaps TRBD1 (5 bases). The CDR3 has 13 amino acids. Germline-derived CDR1 and CDR2 are SGHTS and YDEGEE. Trimming took off 4 bases at V and 5 bases at J, with 10 bases between the two ends. CDR3 nucleotides: TGTGCCAGCAGCAAGGACACCTATCAGCCCCAGCATTTT. It translates to CASSKDTYQPQHF.

The V gene is TRBV6-5, the J gene TRBJ1-2; D might be TRBD1 (5 bases). This CDR3 is built from 13 residues. V dropped 6 bases and J dropped 4 bases, with 12 bases sitting between them. Looked up from germline, CDR1 is MNHEY and CDR2 is SVGAGI. The CDR3 DNA sequence: TGTGCCAGCAGAACGACAGACTCCTATGGCTACACCTTC. As protein: CASRTTDSYGYTF.

This clone was observed many times. The rearrangement uses TRBV10-3 and TRBJ2-7; TRBD1 matches 9 bases. V lost 6 bases to trimming and J lost 0 bases; unmatched junction nucleotides: 6. Germline lookup yields CDR1 ENHRY and CDR2 SYGVKD. The CDR3 contains 15 residues. The CDR3 DNA sequence: TGTGCCATCAGCCCGGGACAGGGCGGCTCCTACGAGCAGTACTTC. Translated, it gives CAISPGQGGSYEQYF.

This clone has a single count. The chain links TRBV9 to TRBJ1-2; perhaps TRBD1 as D (6 bases). Germline lookup yields CDR1 SGDLS and CDR2 YYNGEE. Trimming cost V 4 bases and J 4 bases, with 17 bases left between them. The CDR3 loop spans 15 amino acids. In DNA form, the CDR3 reads TGTGCCAGCAGCCCCCGGACAGCAAACCTCTATGGCTACACCTTC. It specifies CASSPRTANLYGYTF. The full variable domain, with the rest looked up from reference TRBV9 and TRBJ1-2, is DSGVTQTPKHLITATGQRVTLRCSPRSGDLSVYWYQQSLDQGLQFLIQYYNGEERAKGNILERFSAQQFPDLHSELNLSSLELGDSALYFCASSPRTANLYGYTFGSGTRLTVV.

The rearrangement joins TRBV10-1 to TRBJ2-5; D unresolved. CDR3 length: 14 residues. Germline CDR1 is WNHNN and CDR2 is SYGVQD (reference sequence). V shed 4 bases and J shed 2 bases, with 11 bases lying between them. The CDR3: CASSGGSIQETQYF. Written as DNA, the CDR3 is TGCGCCAGCAGTGGCGGTTCCATTCAAGAGACCCAGTACTTC.

This sequence joins TRBV28 and TRBJ1-2; 8 positions match TRBD1. CDR3 length equals 14 residues. Germline CDR1 and CDR2: MDHEN and SYDVKM. The V and J ends lost 4 bases and 7 bases, in that order; junction bases with no gene match: 8. DNA for the CDR3: TGTGCCAGCAGTTGGGCAGGGGGCATTTTTGGCTACACCTTC. Translation: CASSWAGGIFGYTF.

J is TRBJ1-4 and V is TRBV30, with TRBD1 identical over 8 bases. V was pared by 2 bases and J by 7 bases, with 9 bases of the junction left unmatched. The germline V gene has CDR1 GTSNPN and CDR2 SVGIG (reference sequence). The CDR3 spans 15 residues. As DNA, the CDR3 is TGTGCCTGGAGTTGGCAGGGGGCTTTCGGTGAAAAACTGTTTTTT. It encodes CAWSWQGAFGEKLFF.

This clone was seen once. This chain links TRBV6-5 with TRBJ2-5; D may be TRBD1 (7 bases). V shed 8 bases and J shed 4 bases, with 17 bases lying between them. Germline loops: CDR1 MNHEY, CDR2 SVGAGI. The CDR3 has 14 amino acids. In DNA, the CDR3 is TGTGCCAGCGCCCCCAGGGGGGTAGCAGAGACCCAGTACTTC. Translated, it gives CASAPRGVAETQYF.

This clone has more than one count but fewer than ten. The chain couples TRBV5-1 to TRBJ2-5; D gene ambiguous. Trimming stripped 2 bases from V and 3 bases from J, with 8 bases between. CDR3 length equals 13 residues. Germline values: CDR1 SGHRS, CDR2 YFSETQ. Here the CDR3 reads CASSFGSKETQYF. The CDR3 DNA sequence: TGCGCCAGCAGCTTTGGTAGCAAAGAGACCCAGTACTTC. Based on the CDR3 plus reference TRBV5-1 and TRBJ2-5, the full variable domain is KAGVTQTPRYLIKTRGQQVTLSCSPISGHRSVSWYQQTPGQGLQFLFEYFSETQRNKGNFPGRFSGRQFSNSRSEMNVSTLELGDSALYLCASSFGSKETQYFGPGTRLLVL.

The rearrangement uses TRBV7-8 and TRBJ2-7; 10 positions match TRBD2. Trimming cost V 3 bases and J 4 bases; bases outside gene matches: 6. Germline CDR1 is SGHVS and CDR2 is FQNEAQ. The CDR3 totals 15 residues. The CDR3 bases are TGTGCCAGCAGCTTGTGGAGCGGGAGGGGGTACGAGCAGTACTTC. It specifies CASSLWSGRGYEQYF.

The CDR3 here is CASHNEGGGELFF. Written as DNA, the CDR3 is TGCGCCAGCCATAACGAAGGGGGCGGGGAGCTGTTTTTT. The chain combines TRBV5-1 with TRBJ2-2; a possible D gene is TRBD1 (6 bases). Germline CDR1 and CDR2: SGHRS and YFSETQ. The V gene lost 7 bases and the J gene lost 7 bases, with 14 bases spanning the gap. The CDR3 has 13 amino acids.

The gene calls are TRBV27 and TRBJ1-5, with D unresolved. Per germline, CDR1 MNHEY and CDR2 SMNVEV (reference sequence). The CDR3 is 13 amino acids. Trimming pared 4 bases from V and 3 bases from J, leaving 7 bases between. DNA for the CDR3: TGTGCCAGCAGTTGGAGGGACAATCAGCCCCAGCATTTT. The encoded protein is CASSWRDNQPQHF.